This TCR beta chain was recorded in a study of PD-1 blockade in classical Hodgkin lymphoma. About the study: The nivolumab dose that patients received was 3 mg/kg, given intravenously every 2 weeks.

This clone was detected a few times. The antigen remains undetermined. Whole-study results and caveats: Repertoires differed for reasons still undefined, possibly disease activity or prior therapy. The study found complete responders had baseline diversity similar to newly diagnosed patients.

The data were produced by immunoSEQ multiplex PCR, yet TCRdb's version contains in-frame clones alone and is incomplete. The table shows about 41,000 clones, with 69% occurring only once. CDR3 length: 13 amino acids. Trimming shortened V by 0 bases and J by 5 bases, and 4 bases separated the two germline ends. The germline V gene has CDR1 SGHVS and CDR2 FQNEAQ. Time point noted: cycle 4 day 1 (C4D1), after less than 7 weeks of nivolumab. Every patient was affected by relapse after autologous stem cell transplantation, while exposure to brentuximab vedotin was not uniform. Patients reached a best response of complete response, partial response or progressive disease.

The specimen comprised peripheral blood mononuclear cells (PBMCs), sampled before the fourth cycle of nivolumab. This receptor was identified in a human donor with classical Hodgkin lymphoma. This chain joins TRBV7-8 and TRBJ2-2; no clear D gene. DNA for the CDR3: TGTGCCAGCAGCTTAGCGGCTACCGGGGAGCTGTTTTTT. Translating gives CASSLAATGELFF.